This note documents a single T cell receptor (beta chain) sequence. Its antigen is unknown. The data belong to a study of T cells expressing NK-cell markers. Study-level background: In the group of eight sequenced donors, seven were HCMV-seropositive and one was seronegative. Study results and limitations: HCMV specificity was not established for the expanded NKG2C+ T cell clones.

With the 5' RACE reads reprocessed, TCRdb shows one record per CDR3 protein and no DNA. Its listing shows 400,000 to 500,000 distinct CDR3 sequences. Germline loops: CDR1 SGHRS, CDR2 YFSETQ. CDR3 length: 15 amino acids. The specimen sequenced was blood T cells: a sorted CD56 or NKG2C T cell subset, CD4+ or CD8+ T cells, or bulk PBMC T cells (not recorded which). The rearrangement links TRBV5-1 to TRBJ1-1; TCRdb's D call, TRBD1, is unchecked because there is no DNA. The clonotype was recovered from a woman aged 18 to 69 in good health. Here the CDR3 reads CASSLNRGVNTEAFF.